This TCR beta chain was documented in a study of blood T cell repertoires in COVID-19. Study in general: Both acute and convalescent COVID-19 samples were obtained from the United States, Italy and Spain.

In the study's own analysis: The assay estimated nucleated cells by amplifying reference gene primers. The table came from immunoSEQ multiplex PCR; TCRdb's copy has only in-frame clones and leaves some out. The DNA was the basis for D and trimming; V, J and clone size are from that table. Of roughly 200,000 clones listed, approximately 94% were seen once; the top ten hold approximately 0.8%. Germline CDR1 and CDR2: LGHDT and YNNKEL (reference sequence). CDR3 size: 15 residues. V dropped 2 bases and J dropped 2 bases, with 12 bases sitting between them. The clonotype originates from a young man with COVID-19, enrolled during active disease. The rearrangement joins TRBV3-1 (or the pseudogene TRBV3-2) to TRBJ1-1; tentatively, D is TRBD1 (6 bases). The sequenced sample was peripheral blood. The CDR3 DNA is TGTGCCAGCAGCCAACTTTATGGGGGCAACACTGAAGCTTTCTTT. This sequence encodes CASSQLYGGNTEAFF.